Below are 15 T cell receptor beta chains sequenced from a single sample in a study of human T cells and chemical hapten exposure. TCRdb re-derived calls from the RACE reads in MiXCR, one entry per CDR3 protein. Among roughly 74,000 distinct CDR3 sequences listed, 25% to 40% were seen once. Documented time point: patch test 1, 2 weeks after DPC sensitization. Described treatment: therapeutic diphenylcyclopropenone sensitization with weekly scalp DPC. Sequences were derived from whole blood, sampled in connection with sensitization to the hapten diphenylcyclopropenone (DPC). The receptors come from a man aged 40-49 years with alopecia areata. Some clones in this sample may be carry-over from other donors' samples.

The chain uses TRBV20-1 and TRBJ1-5, with D maybe TRBD1 (6 bases). The germline V and J ends were trimmed by 5 bases and 3 bases, with 17 bases remaining between them. The CDR3 is 15 amino acids. From germline, CDR1 is DFQATT and CDR2 SNEGSKA (reference sequence). This CDR3 reads CSAVAPGALNQPQHF. CDR3 nucleotides: TGCAGTGCTGTCGCGCCGGGGGCCCTCAATCAGCCCCAGCATTTT.

This chain joins TRBV27 and TRBJ2-5; either TRBD1 or TRBD2 may supply D (5 bases each). V was cut by 5 bases and J by 8 bases, with 21 bases left in between. From germline, CDR1 is MNHEY and CDR2 SMNVEV (reference sequence). This CDR3 comprises 15 residues. The CDR3 nucleotides are TGTGCCAGCAGTGACTACCCTACTACAGGAGGAACCCAGTACTTC. The encoded protein is CASSDYPTTGGTQYF.

DNA for the CDR3: TGTGCCAGCAGCTTACGGTCCCAAGGTCAGCCCCAGCATTTT. Protein sequence: CASSLRSQGQPQHF. The genes are TRBV7-2 and TRBJ1-5, with D uncertain. Looked up from germline, CDR1 is SGHTA and CDR2 is FQGNSA. Trimming cost V 2 bases and J 6 bases, with 11 bases left between them. This CDR3 spans 14 amino acids.

This sequence joins TRBV28 and TRBJ2-7; D is uncertain. The CDR3 covers 12 residues. From germline, CDR1 is MDHEN and CDR2 SYDVKM. V was trimmed by 4 bases and J by 3 bases, leaving 7 bases between them. The CDR3: CASSYAYYEQYF. CDR3 nucleotide sequence: TGTGCCAGCAGTTACGCGTACTACGAGCAGTACTTC.

The chain joins TRBV27 to TRBJ2-7; D gene unclear. The CDR3 spans 14 residues. With 0 bases removed from V and 0 bases from J, the gap between germline ends came to 6 bases. Germline V gene sequence: CDR1 MNHEY, CDR2 SMNVEV (reference sequence). The CDR3 protein is CASSLSAASYEQYF. The CDR3 DNA sequence: TGTGCCAGCAGTTTATCGGCCGCCTCCTACGAGCAGTACTTC.

The count of this clonotype is one. V and J are TRBV6-5 and TRBJ1-3, with D perhaps TRBD1 (5 bases). V gave up 7 bases and J gave up 3 bases, with 22 bases separating them. Germline-derived CDR1 and CDR2 are MNHEY and SVGAGI. There are 17 residues in the CDR3. The CDR3 here is CASTAIQGATSGNTIYF. CDR3 nucleotides: TGTGCCAGCACCGCGATCCAGGGTGCAACGAGTGGAAACACCATATATTTT.

This clonotype was observed a handful of times. This chain joins TRBV11-2 and TRBJ2-7; tentative D call: TRBD1 (6 bases). CDR1 and CDR2 (germline): SGHAT, FQNNGV. The CDR3 loop spans 14 amino acids. Between the trimmed V and J ends, which lost 0 bases and 5 bases, there was a span of 11 bases. This chain's CDR3 is CASSLEYRAHEQYF. CDR3 DNA: TGTGCCAGCAGCTTAGAGTACAGGGCCCACGAGCAGTACTTC. Based on the CDR3 plus reference TRBV11-2 and TRBJ2-7, the full variable domain is EAGVAQSPRYKIIEKRQSVAFWCNPISGHATLYWYQQILGQGPKLLIQFQNNGVVDDSQLPKDRFSAERLKGVDSTLKIQPAKLEDSAVYLCASSLEYRAHEQYFGPGTRLTVT.

The rearrangement uses TRBV27 and TRBJ2-7; a weak D match, TRBD1 (6 bases). CDR3 size: 15 residues. Trimming left V 6 bases short and J 2 bases short, with 17 bases between. Germline-derived CDR1 and CDR2 are MNHEY and SMNVEV (reference sequence). Here the CDR3 DNA reads TGTGCCAGCAGGCCGGACAGCTCTAGGGCCTACGAGCAGTACTTC. It encodes CASRPDSSRAYEQYF.

The chain has TRBV20-1 and TRBJ1-1; D gene ambiguous. Trimming left V 5 bases short and J 1 base short, with 11 bases between. The CDR3 loop spans 13 amino acids. CDR1 DFQATT and CDR2 SNEGSKA come from the germline V gene (reference sequence). CDR3 loop: CSAPLLKNTEAFF. CDR3 in DNA: TGCAGTGCTCCGCTACTGAAGAACACTGAAGCTTTCTTT.

The V and J genes are TRBV12-3 or TRBV12-4 and TRBJ1-1; no clear D. The CDR3 covers 13 residues. Trimming removed 3 bases at V and 11 bases at J, with 16 bases between. The CDR3 region is CASSFRTPGEAFF. DNA for the CDR3: TGTGCCAGCAGTTTCCGGACGCCTGGGGAGGCTTTCTTT.

The chain uses TRBV7-7 and TRBJ2-6; no clear D gene. Trimming removed 5 bases from V and 4 bases from J, with 9 bases in between. Germline lookup yields CDR1 SSHAT and CDR2 FNYEAQ (reference sequence). The CDR3 sequence is 14 residues long. CDR3: CASSPGPGANVLTF. CDR3 coding DNA: TGTGCCAGCAGCCCCGGCCCCGGGGCCAACGTCCTGACTTTC.

Only a few counts were recorded for this clonotype. The gene calls are TRBV7-9 and TRBJ2-7; D might be TRBD1 (5 bases). Germline values: CDR1 SEHNR, CDR2 FQNEAQ (reference sequence). V lost 5 bases to trimming and J lost 3 bases, with 8 bases between them. The CDR3 runs 12 residues. Here the CDR3 reads CASSKTDYEQYF. Written as DNA, the CDR3 is TGTGCCAGCAGCAAGACAGACTACGAGCAGTACTTC.

V usage is TRBV6-5 and J usage is TRBJ2-2, with 11 positions matching TRBD1. J lost 4 bases, V lost 4 bases, and 11 bases had no gene match. The CDR3 has 18 amino acids. Germline V gene data show CDR1 as MNHEY and CDR2 as SVGAGI. The DNA of the CDR3 is TGTGCCAGCAGTTTTTTACGGGGACAGGGGGTTACCACCGGGGAGCTGTTTTTT. Protein: CASSFLRGQGVTTGELFF.

The V call is TRBV6-1, the J call TRBJ2-5, with TRBD1 matching 10 bases. The CDR3 has 17 amino acids. Looked up from germline, CDR1 is MNHNS and CDR2 is SASEGT. The trim removed 8 bases at V and 5 bases at J, leaving 17 bases unmatched. CDR3 DNA sequence: TGTGCCAGCTCCCCCGGACAGGGGGGAGTTGGATCGGAGACCCAGTACTTC. It codes for CASSPGQGGVGSETQYF.

This clonotype was counted a few times. V usage is TRBV20-1 and J usage is TRBJ1-5, with 9 bases identical to TRBD1. The V and J ends lost 6 bases and 7 bases, in that order; junction bases with no gene match: 7. The CDR3 has 13 amino acids. CDR1 is DFQATT and CDR2 is SNEGSKA in the germline V gene (reference sequence). CDR3 sequence (DNA): TGCAGTGCCAGGACAGGGGTAAAGCAGCCCCAGCATTTT. It yields the protein CSARTGVKQPQHF.